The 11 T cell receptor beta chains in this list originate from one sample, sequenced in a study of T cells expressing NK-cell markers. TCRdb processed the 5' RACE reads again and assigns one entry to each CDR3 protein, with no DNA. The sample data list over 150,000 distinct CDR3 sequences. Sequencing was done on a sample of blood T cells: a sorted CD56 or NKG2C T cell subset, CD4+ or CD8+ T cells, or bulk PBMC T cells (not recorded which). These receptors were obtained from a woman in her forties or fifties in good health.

The chain's CDR3 is CASRASGLDEQFF. The chain is built from TRBV12-3 or TRBV12-4 and TRBJ2-1; TCRdb proposes TRBD2, but this gene call is untestable without DNA. CDR3 length: 13 residues.

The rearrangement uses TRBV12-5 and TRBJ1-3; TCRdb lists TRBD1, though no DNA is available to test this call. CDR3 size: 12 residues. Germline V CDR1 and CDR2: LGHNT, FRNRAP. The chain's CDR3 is CAGTGAGNTIYF.

The CDR3 region is CASLGSENTIYF. The chain joins TRBV12-3 or TRBV12-4 to TRBJ1-3. The CDR3 covers 12 residues.

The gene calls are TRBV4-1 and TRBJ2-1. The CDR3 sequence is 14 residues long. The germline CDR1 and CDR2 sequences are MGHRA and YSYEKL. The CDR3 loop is CASSQDPSTDEQFF.

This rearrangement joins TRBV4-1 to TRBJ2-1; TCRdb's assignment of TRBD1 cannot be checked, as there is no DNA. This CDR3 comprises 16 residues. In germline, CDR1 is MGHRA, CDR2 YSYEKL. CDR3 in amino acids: CASSQPPQGGLGEQFF.

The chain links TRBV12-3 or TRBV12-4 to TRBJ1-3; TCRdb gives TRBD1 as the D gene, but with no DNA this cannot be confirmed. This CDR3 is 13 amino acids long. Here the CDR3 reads CASSRDTGNTIYF.

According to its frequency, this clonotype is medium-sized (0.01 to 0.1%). The CDR3 sequence is CASSPVRANEKLFF. This sequence joins TRBV3-1 and TRBJ1-4. CDR3 length: 14 residues. Germline V CDR1 and CDR2: LGHDT, YNNKEL (reference sequence). The variable domain in full, with the rest retrieved from reference TRBV3-1 and TRBJ1-4, is DTAVSQTPKYLVTQMGNDKSIKCEQNLGHDTMYWYKQDSKKFLKIMFSYNNKELIINETVPNRFSPKSPDKAHLNLHINSLELGDSAVYFCASSPVRANEKLFFGSGTQLSVL.

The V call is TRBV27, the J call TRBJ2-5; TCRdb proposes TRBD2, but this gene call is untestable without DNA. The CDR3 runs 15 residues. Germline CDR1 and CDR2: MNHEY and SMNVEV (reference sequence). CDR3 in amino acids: CASGSGTSGQETQYF.

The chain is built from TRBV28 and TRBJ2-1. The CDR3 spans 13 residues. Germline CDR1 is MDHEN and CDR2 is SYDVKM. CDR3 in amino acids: CASSPQTTDEQFF.

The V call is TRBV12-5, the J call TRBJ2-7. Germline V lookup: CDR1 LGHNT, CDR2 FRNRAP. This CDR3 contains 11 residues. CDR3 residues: CASGFIGEQYF.

CDR3 residues: CASSPGSSSYNEQFF. The chain has TRBV5-5 and TRBJ2-1; there is no DNA to check the TCRdb D call of TRBD1. This CDR3 spans 15 amino acids. Germline V gene sequence: CDR1 SGHKS, CDR2 YYEKEE (reference sequence).